What follows are 28 T cell receptor beta chains derived from one specimen sequenced in a study of blood T cell repertoires in COVID-19. Libraries were prepared by immunoSEQ multiplex PCR; TCRdb keeps only in-frame clonotypes and omits some of them. Here the sample spans under 110,000 clones, 71% being singletons. Material for sequencing was peripheral blood. The receptors were gathered from a human donor with acute or convalescent COVID-19. The donor label of this sample is uncertain.

This clone was detected ten times or more. The CDR3 DNA follows: TGTGCCAGCAGCTTGACGGAGACAGACACTGAAGCTTTCTTT. The encoded protein is CASSLTETDTEAFF. This chain joins TRBV7-8 and TRBJ1-1; TRBD1 might be the D (5 bases). The CDR3 runs 14 residues. Germline-derived CDR1 and CDR2 are SGHVS and FQNEAQ. The germline V and J ends were trimmed by 3 bases and 3 bases, with 11 bases remaining between them. Combining the CDR3 with reference TRBV7-8 and TRBJ1-1 gives the whole variable domain GAGVSQSPRYKVAKRGQDVALRCDPISGHVSLFWYQQALGQGPEFLTYFQNEAQLDKSGLPSDRFFAERPEGSVSTLKIQRTQQEDSAVYLCASSLTETDTEAFFGQGTRLTVV.

The V gene is TRBV2, the J gene TRBJ1-3, with 7 bases that match TRBD1. The CDR3 has 11 residues. The J segment lost 9 bases and the V segment lost 8 bases, leaving 4 bases of the junction unmatched. Per germline, CDR1 SNHLY and CDR2 FYNNEI. The CDR3 loop is CASDRESTIYF. In nucleotides, the CDR3 is TGTGCCAGCGACAGGGAGAGCACCATATATTTT.

This clone was recorded once. V and J are TRBV9 and TRBJ2-7; TRBD1 matches 8 bases. The length of the CDR3 is 14 residues. With 4 bases clipped from V and 2 bases from J, the junction kept 5 bases outside the gene matches. In germline, CDR1 is SGDLS, CDR2 YYNGEE. DNA for the CDR3: TGTGCCAGCAGCCCCCGGGACAGGCCCTACGAGCAGTACTTC. Protein sequence: CASSPRDRPYEQYF.

The rearrangement joins TRBV27 to TRBJ2-1; 7 nucleotides match TRBD2. The CDR3 runs 15 residues. Trimming cost V 2 bases and J 1 base; bases outside gene matches: 2. Looked up from germline, CDR1 is MNHEY and CDR2 is SMNVEV (reference sequence). The CDR3, as DNA: TGTGCCAGCAGTTTACTAGCGGTTTCCTACAATGAGCAGTTCTTC. Translated: CASSLLAVSYNEQFF.

This rearrangement joins TRBV5-4 to TRBJ2-3; 8 bases match TRBD1. This CDR3 region has 14 residues. The junction had 5 bases not matched to a gene; V was cut back by 4 bases and J by 4 bases. The germline CDR1 and CDR2 sequences are SGHNT and YYREEE (reference sequence). CDR3 loop: CASSPQQGADTQYF. The CDR3 region has the DNA TGTGCCAGCAGCCCACAACAGGGGGCAGATACGCAGTATTTT.

CDR3 DNA sequence: TGTGCCAGCGGGGACTACCGATACCAGTACTTC. It translates to CASGDYRYQYF. The J gene is TRBJ2-7, the V gene TRBV11-2, with 7 bases identical to TRBD2. The CDR3 consists of 11 residues. Germline V lookup: CDR1 SGHAT, CDR2 FQNNGV. The V segment lost 8 bases and the J segment 10 bases; nucleotides outside the gene matches: 8.

The V gene is TRBV3-1 (or the pseudogene TRBV3-2), the J gene TRBJ1-5, with a possible D match to TRBD1 (5 bases). Germline-derived CDR1 and CDR2 are LGHDT and YNNKEL (reference sequence). The CDR3 has 14 residues. Trimming took 4 bases from V and 3 from J, leaving 10 bases between them. CDR3: CASSPSTANQPQHF. In nucleotides, the CDR3 is TGTGCCAGCAGCCCCTCGACAGCCAATCAGCCCCAGCATTTT.

The count of this clone is one. The chain combines TRBV5-1 with TRBJ2-3; a possible D gene is TRBD1 (5 bases). Germline CDR1 reads SGHRS; CDR2 reads YFSETQ. V was shortened by 4 bases and J by 3 bases, with 9 bases between the two germline ends. The CDR3 is made up of 13 amino acids. The CDR3 DNA is TGCGCCAGCAGCGAGACAGTTACAGATACGCAGTATTTT. Protein: CASSETVTDTQYF.

This clone was picked up one time. The chain couples TRBV27 to TRBJ1-5; tentative D call: TRBD1 (5 bases). The CDR3 has 20 amino acids. Germline CDR1 reads MNHEY; CDR2 reads SMNVEV (reference sequence). V was shortened by 0 bases and J by 0 bases, with 21 bases between the two germline ends. This CDR3 is CASSLSGFDRELYSNQPQHF. CDR3 DNA sequence: TGTGCCAGCAGTTTATCGGGGTTTGACAGAGAGCTATATAGCAATCAGCCCCAGCATTTT.

The V gene is TRBV7-6, the J gene TRBJ2-5; 10 nucleotides match TRBD2. V shed 1 base and J 7 bases; nucleotides not matched to a gene: 12. CDR1 is SGHVS, CDR2 FNYEAQ, per germline. The CDR3 has 17 amino acids. The CDR3 nucleotides are TGTGCCAGCAGCTTAGTACCTAGCGGGGGCAGAACGGGGACCCAGTACTTC. As protein: CASSLVPSGGRTGTQYF.

The rearrangement links TRBV4-1 to TRBJ2-7; 12 nucleotides line up with TRBD2. The CDR3 loop spans 21 amino acids. Germline lookup yields CDR1 MGHRA and CDR2 YSYEKL. J was trimmed by 4 bases and V by 1 base; bases with no gene match: 20. This CDR3 reads CASSQVPPGLAGSLPVYEQYF. As DNA, the CDR3 is TGCGCCAGCAGCCAAGTTCCCCCCGGACTAGCGGGGTCCCTACCCGTGTACGAGCAGTACTTC.

The genes are TRBV4-1 and TRBJ1-2, with D possibly TRBD1 on 6 matching bases. Germline CDR1 reads MGHRA; CDR2 reads YSYEKL. CDR3 size: 15 residues. The germline V and J ends were trimmed by 3 bases and 8 bases, with 19 bases remaining between them. DNA of the CDR3: TGCGCCAGCAGCCACCCACAGGGCCTCCTATGGGGCTACACCTTC. Protein: CASSHPQGLLWGYTF.

The chain combines TRBV19 with TRBJ2-3; D is unclear. In germline, CDR1 is LNHDA, CDR2 SQIVND (reference sequence). The CDR3 is 14 amino acids. The germline V and J ends were trimmed by 2 bases and 0 bases, with 6 bases remaining between them. The CDR3 loop reads CASSIQSSTDTQYF. Written as DNA, the CDR3 is TGTGCCAGTAGTATACAGTCAAGCACAGATACGCAGTATTTT.

The rearrangement uses TRBV4-2 and TRBJ1-2, with TRBD1 matching over 8 bases. CDR3 length: 12 amino acids. V lost 3 bases, J lost 14 bases, and 8 bases stayed unmatched. Germline CDR1 and CDR2: LGHNA and YNFKEQ. CDR3 sequence: CASSQDDRGRTF. DNA for the CDR3: TGTGCCAGCAGCCAGGATGACAGGGGTAGGACCTTC.

The chain links TRBV23-1 to TRBJ1-4; D uncertain. TRBV23-1 is labeled an ORF, and its function is uncertain. The CDR3 is 20 residues long. V shed 0 bases and J shed 0 bases, with 20 bases lying between them. The CDR3 reads CASSQSGECYLVATNEKLFF. The DNA for the CDR3 is TGCGCCAGCAGTCAATCGGGAGAATGTTACTTAGTTGCAACTAATGAAAAACTGTTTTTT.

The V and J genes are TRBV12-5 and TRBJ2-3; perhaps TRBD2 as D (6 bases). Germline CDR1 is LGHNT and CDR2 is FRNRAP. V was cut by 2 bases and J by 7 bases, with 13 bases left in between. The length of the CDR3 is 14 residues. The CDR3 nucleotides read TGTGCTAGTGGTTTGCCACCGGAGGGTCATACGCAGTATTTT. It specifies CASGLPPEGHTQYF.

The chain carries TRBV7-7 and TRBJ2-5; a possible D gene is TRBD2 (7 bases). The CDR3 covers 14 residues. Germline CDR1 SSHAT, CDR2 FNYEAQ (reference sequence). Trimming stripped 0 bases from V and 5 bases from J, with 10 bases between. Here the CDR3 reads CASSLAGGAETQYF. The CDR3 DNA reads as TGTGCCAGCAGCTTAGCGGGGGGGGCGGAGACCCAGTACTTC.

The rearrangement links TRBV7-2 to TRBJ2-5; weak D call: TRBD1 (6 bases). CDR3 length equals 14 residues. Germline lookup yields CDR1 SGHTA and CDR2 FQGNSA. Trimming removed 5 bases at V and 5 bases at J, with 15 bases between. CDR3 DNA: TGTGCCAGCAGCCCTAACTCAGGGGCCGAGACCCAGTACTTC. It is translated as CASSPNSGAETQYF.

V is TRBV5-5 and J is TRBJ1-2; a weak D match, TRBD1 (6 bases). This CDR3 comprises 14 residues. V was trimmed by 0 bases and J by 1 base, leaving 7 bases between them. In germline, CDR1 is SGHKS, CDR2 YYEKEE (reference sequence). CDR3 nucleotide sequence: TGTGCCAGCAGCTTGGCAGGGGATAACTATGGCTACACCTTC. Translating it yields CASSLAGDNYGYTF.

This clone was detected once. The V and J genes are TRBV18 and TRBJ2-7, with TRBD1 matching over 7 bases. The CDR3 runs to 15 residues. Per the germline V gene, CDR1 is KGHSH and CDR2 is LQKENI. J lost 5 bases, V lost 5 bases, and 12 bases had no gene match. CDR3 sequence (DNA): TGTGCCAGCTCAGTGGGACAGACCCTCTTGGACGAGCAGTACTTC. Its translation: CASSVGQTLLDEQYF. Variable domain in full (rest from reference TRBV18 and TRBJ2-7): NAGVMQNPRHLVRRRGQEARLRCSPMKGHSHVYWYRQLPEEGLKFMVYLQKENIIDESGMPKERFSAEFPKEGPSILRIQQVVRGDSAAYFCASSVGQTLLDEQYFGPGTRLTVT.

This clone was picked up a small number of times. The V and J genes are TRBV5-1 and TRBJ1-6, with a weak D call TRBD1 (6 bases). The V and J ends lost 4 bases and 0 bases respectively, with 14 bases between them. This CDR3 has 17 residues. The germline CDR1 and CDR2 sequences are SGHRS and YFSETQ. Here the CDR3 reads CASSRTGLSSYNSPLHF. The CDR3 DNA is TGCGCCAGCAGCCGTACAGGGCTGAGCTCCTATAATTCACCCCTCCACTTT.

The chain carries TRBV6-5 and TRBJ1-1; 8 bases agree with TRBD1. Trimming at V came to 6 bases and at J to 0 bases, leaving 6 bases not matched to a gene. Looked up from germline, CDR1 is MNHEY and CDR2 is SVGAGI. The CDR3 extends over 15 amino acids. CDR3 bases: TGTGCCAGCAGCCCGCAGGACAGGGTGAACACTGAAGCTTTCTTT. Residues: CASSPQDRVNTEAFF.

The chain links TRBV21-1 to TRBJ1-6. TRBV21-1 is described as a pseudogene. The CDR3 loop spans 11 amino acids. CDR3 loop: CASPGPKPLHF. The DNA for the CDR3 is TGTGCCAGCCCGGGTCCAAAACCCCTCCACTTT.

This clone occurred a few times. The J gene is TRBJ2-7, the V gene TRBV7-3; 8 bases agree with TRBD1. Looked up from germline, CDR1 is SGHTA and CDR2 is FQGTGA. V shed 5 bases and J 2 bases; nucleotides not matched to a gene: 5. The CDR3 is 14 amino acids. CDR3: CASSLQGGPYEQYF. The CDR3 DNA is TGTGCCAGCAGCCTACAGGGGGGCCCCTACGAGCAGTACTTC.

This clone was counted a few times. The genes are TRBV7-2 and TRBJ2-7, with D unresolved. Trimming took 5 bases from V and 1 from J, leaving 6 bases between them. Germline-derived CDR1 and CDR2 are SGHTA and FQGNSA. The length of the CDR3 is 12 residues. CDR3 bases: TGTGCCAGCAGCAAGAGGTCCTACGAGCAGTACTTC. Protein sequence: CASSKRSYEQYF.

This sequence joins TRBV24-1 and TRBJ2-3; perhaps TRBD1 as D (5 bases). V lost 5 bases and J lost 4, with 18 bases in between. Germline CDR1 reads KGHDR; CDR2 reads SFDVKD. CDR3 length: 16 amino acids. The CDR3 region is CATSVSMQGLSDTQYF. For the CDR3, the DNA is TGTGCCACCAGTGTTTCTATGCAGGGTCTTTCAGATACGCAGTATTTT.

CDR3 amino acids: CASRPVTGNNEQFF. The CDR3 nucleotides read TGTGCCAGCAGGCCTGTGACAGGTAACAATGAGCAGTTCTTC. This sequence joins TRBV7-9 and TRBJ2-1; tentatively, D is TRBD1 (6 bases). The CDR3 sequence is 14 residues long. Looked up from germline, CDR1 is SEHNR and CDR2 is FQNEAQ (reference sequence). The V end lost 6 bases, the J end lost 5 bases, and 14 bases lay between the germline ends.

This chain joins TRBV5-4 and TRBJ2-5; TRBD1 matches 7 bases. CDR3 length equals 14 residues. Germline CDR1 and CDR2: SGHNT and YYREEE (reference sequence). The junction had 4 bases not matched to a gene; V was cut back by 4 bases and J by 1 base. The CDR3 loop is CASSPTGAQETQYF. The CDR3 DNA follows: TGTGCCAGCAGCCCAACAGGGGCCCAAGAGACCCAGTACTTC.